Shown below are 9 T cell receptor beta chains from a single sample sequenced in a study of response to subunit inactivated influenza vaccine. TCRdb reanalysed the RT-PCR reads using MiXCR and keeps one entry per CDR3 protein. The top ten hold approximately 9.9% of the sample, which has more than 450,000 distinct CDR3 sequences, about 11% seen once. Separately, the same data were catalogued under a study of T cells expressing NK-cell markers. That paper states: As the method of synthesis, 5'RACE template switching with UMIs yielded TCR beta cDNA.

Sequenced material: PBMCs from blood, taken on the day of vaccination. The receptors were sampled from a middle-aged man who received an inactivated influenza vaccine.

This chain uses TRBV6-2 or TRBV6-3 with TRBJ2-2; D is ambiguous. CDR3 length: 14 amino acids. With 6 bases removed from V and 4 bases from J, the gap between germline ends came to 12 bases. Germline CDR1 reads MNHEY; CDR2 reads SVGEGT. CDR3 region: CASSHTIGTGELFF. The CDR3 DNA reads as TGTGCCAGCAGCCATACTATAGGCACCGGGGAGCTGTTTTTT.

The rearrangement uses TRBV20-1 and TRBJ1-6, with a possible D match to TRBD1 (5 bases). The CDR3 is made up of 14 amino acids. CDR1 is DFQATT and CDR2 is SNEGSKA in the germline V gene (reference sequence). V lost 6 bases and J 7 bases, leaving 16 bases between the germline ends. CDR3 sequence reads: CSASWGKGNSPLHF. In DNA, the CDR3 is TGCAGTGCCAGTTGGGGGAAGGGCAATTCACCCCTCCACTTT.

The V and J genes are TRBV11-2 and TRBJ2-3, with unresolved D. The CDR3 totals 13 residues. The germline gives CDR1 SGHAT, CDR2 FQNNGV. V was pared by 2 bases and J by 6 bases, with 9 bases between. Here the CDR3 DNA reads TGTGCCAGCAGCTTAATAGTTTCGGATACGCAGTATTTT. Residues: CASSLIVSDTQYF.

This clonotype appeared a single time. The chain has TRBV4-2 and TRBJ2-1; 9 bases are shared with TRBD2. With 0 bases clipped from V and 2 bases from J, the junction kept 2 bases outside the gene matches. The CDR3 has 16 residues. Germline V gene lookup returns CDR1 LGHNA and CDR2 YNFKEQ. As DNA, the CDR3 is TGTGCCAGCAGCCAAGAGGGACTAGCCCCCTACAATGAGCAGTTCTTC. Its translation is CASSQEGLAPYNEQFF.

The chain employs TRBV14 and TRBJ1-1; TRBD1 agrees at 9 bases. J gave up 4 bases and V 8 bases, and 8 bases lay outside the gene matches. Germline V gene sequence: CDR1 SGHDN, CDR2 FVKESK. The CDR3 spans 14 residues. For the CDR3, the DNA is TGTGCCAGCGGAGTACAGGGGGCTAGCACTGAAGCTTTCTTT. It yields the protein CASGVQGASTEAFF. The full variable domain, with the rest looked up from reference TRBV14 and TRBJ1-1, is EAGVTQFPSHSVIEKGQTVTLRCDPISGHDNLYWYRRVMGKEIKFLLHFVKESKQDESGMPNNRFLAERTGGTYSTLKVQPAELEDSGVYFCASGVQGASTEAFFGQGTRLTVV.

This clonotype came up a few times. The CDR3 is CATARTFNEQFF. Here the CDR3 DNA reads TGTGCCACCGCCCGGACATTTAATGAGCAGTTCTTC. V gene TRBV6-2 or TRBV6-3 combines with J gene TRBJ2-1; D is perhaps TRBD1 (5 bases). Germline CDR1 is MNHEY and CDR2 is SVGEGT. The V end lost 10 bases, the J end lost 7 bases, and 14 bases lay between the germline ends. This CDR3 is 12 amino acids long.

The chain carries TRBV6-5 and TRBJ2-2; TRBD1 might be the D (6 bases). CDR3 size: 18 residues. Germline V lookup: CDR1 MNHEY, CDR2 SVGAGI. Trimming removed 0 bases at V and 3 bases at J, with 17 bases between. CDR3 loop: CASSYSRSQGRYTGELFF. The CDR3 DNA sequence: TGTGCCAGCAGTTACTCAAGGTCACAGGGAAGATACACCGGGGAGCTGTTTTTT.

The V gene is TRBV5-5, the J gene TRBJ2-7; TRBD1 agrees at 9 bases. Trimming took 0 bases from V and 6 from J; bases not matched to a gene: 4. Germline values: CDR1 SGHKS, CDR2 YYEKEE (reference sequence). The CDR3 consists of 14 residues. CDR3 amino acids: CASSLDRGLFEQYF. As DNA, the CDR3 is TGTGCCAGCAGCTTGGACAGGGGGCTGTTCGAGCAGTACTTC.

This clonotype was detected only a few times. CDR3 DNA: TGTGCCAGCAGTCCACCAGAGCGGGTGAATGAGCAGTTCTTC. Its protein is CASSPPERVNEQFF. V and J are TRBV28 and TRBJ2-1, with a weak D call TRBD2 (6 bases). CDR3 length: 14 residues. V lost 5 bases to trimming and J lost 7 bases, with 15 bases between them. Germline loops: CDR1 MDHEN, CDR2 SYDVKM.